This T cell receptor (beta chain) was sequenced in a study of cytomegalovirus exposure and HLA in healthy donors. The repertoire was sequenced with immunoSEQ multiplex PCR; TCRdb's copy has only in-frame clones and lacks some. The table records roughly 80,000 clones, approximately 90% of them present only once. This receptor was obtained from a man in his thirties or forties in good health and CMV-seronegative. The specimen was PBMCs.

The CDR3: CASSEGGEQYF. CDR3 bases: TGTGCCAGCAGCGAGGGCGGCGAGCAGTACTTC. This chain connects TRBV7-9 to TRBJ2-7; weak D call: TRBD2 (5 bases). Looked up from germline, CDR1 is SEHNR and CDR2 is FQNEAQ (reference sequence). The CDR3 contains 11 residues. The ends were cut back, 5 bases at V and 6 bases at J, with 8 bases in the middle. Drawing the rest from reference TRBV7-9 and TRBJ2-7, the complete variable domain is DTGVSQNPRHKITKRGQNVTFRCDPISEHNRLYWYRQTLGQGPEFLTYFQNEAQLEKSRLLSDRFSAERPKGSFSTLEIQRTEQGDSAMYLCASSEGGEQYFGPGTRLTVT.